These T cell receptor beta chains were read from a single sample in a study of blood T cell repertoires in COVID-19. Repertoires were generated with immunoSEQ multiplex PCR, while TCRdb's copy carries only in-frame clones and drops some. The repertoire holds roughly 140,000 clones, with around four fifths as singletons. Sequencing was performed on peripheral blood. These receptors were obtained from a woman in her forties with active or convalescent COVID-19. The CDR3 runs from the conserved cysteine through the conserved F or W. The D gene is left open where the match is weak. A row's size may be missing; if present it is once, few, many or a size class.

TRBD1	TRBV19	TRBJ1-2	-	CASTQTGGGGYTF	TGTGCCAGTACCCAGACAGGGGGCGGTGGCTACACCTTC
-	TRBV4-1	TRBJ1-1	-	CASSHGPSPEAFF	TGCGCCAGCAGCCACGGTCCCAGCCCGGAGGCTTTCTTT
-	TRBV12-5	TRBJ1-1	once	CASGLGPPRGTEAFF	TGTGCTAGTGGTTTGGGACCTCCCCGGGGGACTGAAGCTTTCTTT
-	TRBV27	TRBJ2-7	-	CASSRRWDQGGYEQYF	TGTGCCAGCAGTAGAAGGTGGGACCAGGGGGGCTACGAGCAGTACTTC
-	TRBV27	TRBJ1-4	-	CASSFSPQGRNEKLFF	TGTGCCAGCAGTTTCTCCCCCCAGGGGCGTAATGAAAAACTGTTTTTT
-	TRBV11-2	TRBJ1-3	-	CASSPRQSPGNTIYF	TGTGCCAGCAGCCCCCGACAGAGCCCTGGAAACACCATATATTTT
-	TRBV11-3	TRBJ2-6	few	CASSGAGSGANVLTF	TGTGCCAGCAGCGGTGCGGGTTCTGGGGCCAACGTCCTGACTTTC
-	TRBV4-1	TRBJ2-7	-	CASSQNQGTYEQYF	TGCGCCAGCAGCCAGAATCAGGGAACCTACGAGCAGTACTTC
-	TRBV28	TRBJ1-5	-	CASSLITSSGADNQPQHF	TGTGCCAGCAGTTTGATCACCTCCTCAGGGGCCGACAATCAGCCCCAGCATTTT
-	TRBV19	TRBJ2-7	few	CASSTSGTRQYEQYF	TGTGCCAGTAGTACGAGCGGCACTCGTCAGTACGAGCAGTACTTC
-	TRBV28	TRBJ2-7	-	CASSPQASYEQYF	TGTGCCAGCAGCCCGCAGGCCTCCTACGAGCAGTACTTC
-	TRBV5-4	TRBJ1-1	-	CASSGGGQRHTEAFF	TGTGCCAGCAGCGGGGGCGGACAGCGACACACTGAAGCTTTCTTT
-	TRBV7-2	TRBJ1-1	-	CASSLASGTEAFF	TGTGCCAGCAGCTTAGCATCCGGGACTGAAGCTTTCTTT
-	TRBV18	TRBJ2-7	-	CASSPGQGFDEQYF	TGTGCCAGCTCACCAGGGCAGGGTTTCGACGAGCAGTACTTC
TRBD1	TRBV4-1	TRBJ1-2	-	CASSQDSRIRQGDGYTF	TGCGCCAGCAGCCAAGATTCCCGAATCAGACAGGGCGATGGCTACACCTTC
TRBD2	TRBV4-1	TRBJ2-3	few	CASSQGLAGGGGTDTQYF	TGCGCCAGCAGCCAAGGACTAGCGGGGGGCGGAGGGACAGATACGCAGTATTTT
TRBD1	TRBV19	TRBJ2-7	-	CASSIGTAPTYEQYF	TGTGCCAGTAGTATTGGGACAGCCCCGACCTACGAGCAGTACTTC
-	TRBV5-4	TRBJ2-1	-	CASSLEGGTEQFF	TGTGCCAGCAGCTTGGAAGGGGGTACTGAGCAGTTCTTC
TRBD2	TRBV12-5	TRBJ2-7	-	CASGLAGGTEQYF	TGTGCTAGTGGGCTAGCGGGAGGAACCGAGCAGTACTTC
TRBD1	TRBV7-9	TRBJ1-2	-	CASSRDRRGYGYTF	TGTGCCAGCAGCCGGGACAGGAGGGGGTATGGCTACACCTTC
TRBD1	TRBV5-1	TRBJ1-4	few	CASSAGQLNEKLFF	TGCGCCAGCAGCGCGGGACAGCTTAATGAAAAACTGTTTTTT
TRBD1	TRBV5-4	TRBJ1-2	few	CASSVGQGRGGYTF	TGTGCCAGCAGCGTCGGACAGGGCCGGGGTGGCTACACCTTC
-	TRBV19	TRBJ1-6	-	CASSSPAARNSPLHF	TGTGCCAGTAGTAGCCCTGCGGCCCGTAATTCACCCCTCCACTTT
TRBD2	TRBV27	TRBJ2-3	once	CASSLSGSGASTDTQYF	TGTGCCAGCAGTTTATCGGGGAGCGGGGCTAGCACAGATACGCAGTATTTT
TRBD1	TRBV4-3	TRBJ1-2	-	CASSQDDRTGSNYGYTF	TGCGCCAGCAGCCAAGACGACAGGACAGGGTCCAACTATGGCTACACCTTC
-	TRBV2	TRBJ2-1	-	CASSEARQFF	TGTGCCAGCAGTGAGGCCCGTCAGTTCTTC
-	TRBV27	TRBJ2-7	-	CASSLSPDTSSYEQYF	TGTGCCAGCAGTTTATCGCCGGACACGAGCTCCTACGAGCAGTACTTC
-	TRBV2	TRBJ1-1	-	CASSEEGRGTEAFF	TGTGCCAGCAGTGAAGAGGGGCGCGGCACTGAAGCTTTCTTT
TRBD2	TRBV29-1	TRBJ2-7	-	CSVRLAGNEQYF	TGCAGCGTCCGACTAGCGGGAAACGAGCAGTACTTC
-	TRBV6-5	TRBJ1-6	-	CASRDAGAGNSPLHF	TGTGCCAGCAGGGATGCGGGGGCGGGGAATTCACCCCTCCACTTT
-	TRBV18	TRBJ1-3	once	CASSDMASGNTIYF	TGTGCCAGCTCTGATATGGCCTCTGGAAACACCATATATTTT
TRBD1	TRBV7-9	TRBJ2-5	-	CASSLWDSFQETQYF	TGTGCCAGCAGCTTGTGGGACAGCTTCCAAGAGACCCAGTACTTC
TRBD1	TRBV15	TRBJ2-4	-	CATSVPPGQQYF	TGTGCCACCAGCGTACCCCCGGGACAGCAGTACTTC
TRBD1	TRBV28	TRBJ1-4	-	CASSLSFSRQGISKGKLFF	TGTGCCAGCAGTTTAAGTTTCTCGAGACAGGGAATATCCAAAGGGAAACTGTTTTTT
-	TRBV7-9	TRBJ2-1	-	CASSLAGVDNEQFF	TGTGCCAGCAGCTTAGCCGGAGTAGACAATGAGCAGTTCTTC
TRBD2	TRBV27	TRBJ2-3	-	CASSFYVTSSGRGTDTQYF	TGTGCCAGCAGTTTTTACGTAACGTCTAGCGGGAGAGGGACAGATACGCAGTATTTT
-	TRBV4-1	TRBJ2-7	-	CASSHQTASPPNGQYF	TGCGCCAGCAGCCATCAGACTGCAAGCCCGCCTAATGGGCAGTACTTC